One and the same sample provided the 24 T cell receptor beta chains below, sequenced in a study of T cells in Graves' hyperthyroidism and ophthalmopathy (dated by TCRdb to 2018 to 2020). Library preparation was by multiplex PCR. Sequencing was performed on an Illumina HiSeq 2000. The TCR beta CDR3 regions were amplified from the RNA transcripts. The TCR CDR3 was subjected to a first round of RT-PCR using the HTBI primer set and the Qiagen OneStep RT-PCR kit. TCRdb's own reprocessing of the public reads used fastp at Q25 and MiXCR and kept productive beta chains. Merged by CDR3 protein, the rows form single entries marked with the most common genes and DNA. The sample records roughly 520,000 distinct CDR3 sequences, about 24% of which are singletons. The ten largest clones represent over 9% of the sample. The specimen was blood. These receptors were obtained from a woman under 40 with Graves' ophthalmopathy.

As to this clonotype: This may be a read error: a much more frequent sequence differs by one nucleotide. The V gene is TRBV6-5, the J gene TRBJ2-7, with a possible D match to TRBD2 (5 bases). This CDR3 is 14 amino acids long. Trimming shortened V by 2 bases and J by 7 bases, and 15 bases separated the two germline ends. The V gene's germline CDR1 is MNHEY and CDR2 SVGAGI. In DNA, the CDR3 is TGTGCCAGCAGTTACAACCGAGGGAACAATGAGCAGTACTTC. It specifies CASSYNRGNNEQYF.

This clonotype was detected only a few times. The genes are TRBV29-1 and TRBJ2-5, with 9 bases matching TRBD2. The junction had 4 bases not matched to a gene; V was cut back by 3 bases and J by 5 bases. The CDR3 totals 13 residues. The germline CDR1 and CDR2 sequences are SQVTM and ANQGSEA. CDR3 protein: CSVEGGGAETQYF. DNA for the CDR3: TGCAGCGTTGAGGGCGGGGGGGCCGAGACCCAGTACTTC.

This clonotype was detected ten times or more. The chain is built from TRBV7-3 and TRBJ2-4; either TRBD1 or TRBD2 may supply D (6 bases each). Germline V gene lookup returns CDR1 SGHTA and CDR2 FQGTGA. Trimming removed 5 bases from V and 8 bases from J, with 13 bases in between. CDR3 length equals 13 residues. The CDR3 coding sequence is TGTGCCAGCAGCCTCAGGAGGGGGGACATTCAGTACTTC. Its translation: CASSLRRGDIQYF.

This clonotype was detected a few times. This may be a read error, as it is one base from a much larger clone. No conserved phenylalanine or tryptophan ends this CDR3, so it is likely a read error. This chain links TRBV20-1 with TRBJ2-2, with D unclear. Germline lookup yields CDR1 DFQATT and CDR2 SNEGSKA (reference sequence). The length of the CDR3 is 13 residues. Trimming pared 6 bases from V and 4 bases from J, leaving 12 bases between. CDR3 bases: TGCAGTGCCCTCCTCCACGGCACCGGGGAGCTGTTTTTG. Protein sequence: CSALLHGTGELFL.

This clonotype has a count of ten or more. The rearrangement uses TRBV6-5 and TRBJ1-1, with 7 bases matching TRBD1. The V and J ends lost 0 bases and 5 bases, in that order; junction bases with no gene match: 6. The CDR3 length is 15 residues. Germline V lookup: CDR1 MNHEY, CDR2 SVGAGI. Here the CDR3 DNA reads TGTGCCAGCAGTTACTCGTGGGACAGCAAAACTGAAGCTTTCTTT. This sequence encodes CASSYSWDSKTEAFF.

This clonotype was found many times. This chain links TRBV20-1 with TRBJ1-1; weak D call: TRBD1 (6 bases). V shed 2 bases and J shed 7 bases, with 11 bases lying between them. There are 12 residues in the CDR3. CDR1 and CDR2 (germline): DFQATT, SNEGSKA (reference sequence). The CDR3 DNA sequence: TGCAGTGCTAGATACAGGGAAATTGAAGCTTTCTTT. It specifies CSARYREIEAFF.

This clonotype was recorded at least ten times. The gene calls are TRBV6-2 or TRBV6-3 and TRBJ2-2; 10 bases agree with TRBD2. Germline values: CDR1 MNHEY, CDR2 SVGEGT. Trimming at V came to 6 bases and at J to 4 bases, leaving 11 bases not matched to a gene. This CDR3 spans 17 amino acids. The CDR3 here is CASSPRRTSGLTGELFF. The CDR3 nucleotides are TGTGCCAGCAGCCCCCGGCGGACTAGCGGACTCACCGGGGAGCTGTTTTTT.

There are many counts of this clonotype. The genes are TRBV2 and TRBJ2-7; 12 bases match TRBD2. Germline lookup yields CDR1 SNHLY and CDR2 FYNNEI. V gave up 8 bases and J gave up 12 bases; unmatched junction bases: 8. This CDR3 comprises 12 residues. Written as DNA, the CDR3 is TGTGCCAGCGTTCAAGGACTAGCGGGGACGTACTTC. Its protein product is CASVQGLAGTYF.

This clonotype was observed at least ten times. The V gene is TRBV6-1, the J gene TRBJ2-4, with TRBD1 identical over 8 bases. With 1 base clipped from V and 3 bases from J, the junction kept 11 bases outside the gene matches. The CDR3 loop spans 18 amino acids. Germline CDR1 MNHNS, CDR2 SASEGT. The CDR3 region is CASSEVISGTGDKNIQYF. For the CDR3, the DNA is TGTGCCAGCAGTGAAGTGATATCCGGGACAGGCGACAAAAACATTCAGTACTTC.

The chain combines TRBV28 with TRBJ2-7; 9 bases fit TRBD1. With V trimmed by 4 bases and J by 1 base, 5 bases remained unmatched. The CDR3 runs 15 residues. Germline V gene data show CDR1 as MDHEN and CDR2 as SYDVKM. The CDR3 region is CASSSGTGMSYEQYF. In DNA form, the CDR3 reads TGTGCCAGCAGTTCCGGGACAGGGATGTCCTACGAGCAGTACTTC.

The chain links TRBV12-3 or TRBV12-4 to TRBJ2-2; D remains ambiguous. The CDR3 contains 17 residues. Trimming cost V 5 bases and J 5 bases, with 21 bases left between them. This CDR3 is CASSPTPGRDLTGELFF. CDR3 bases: TGTGCCAGCAGTCCCACTCCGGGCCGCGATTTGACCGGGGAGCTGTTTTTT.

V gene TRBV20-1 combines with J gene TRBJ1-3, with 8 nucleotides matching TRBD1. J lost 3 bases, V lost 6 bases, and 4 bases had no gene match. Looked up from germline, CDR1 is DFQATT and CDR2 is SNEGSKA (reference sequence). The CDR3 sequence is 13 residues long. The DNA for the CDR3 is TGCAGTGCCACGACAGGGGATGGAAACACCATATATTTT. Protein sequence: CSATTGDGNTIYF.

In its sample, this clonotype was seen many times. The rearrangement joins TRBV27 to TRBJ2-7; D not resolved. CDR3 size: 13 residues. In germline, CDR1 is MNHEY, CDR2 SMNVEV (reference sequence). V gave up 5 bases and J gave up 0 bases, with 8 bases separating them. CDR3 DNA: TGTGCCAGCAGTCAGAGGAGCTCCTACGAGCAGTACTTC. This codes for CASSQRSSYEQYF.

DNA of the CDR3: TGTGCCAGCAGTTTTCCTTCGGCGCGTGGCACAGATACGCAGTATTTT. Its translation is CASSFPSARGTDTQYF. The rearrangement joins TRBV27 to TRBJ2-3; D gene ambiguous. The germline gives CDR1 MNHEY, CDR2 SMNVEV (reference sequence). Trimming removed 3 bases at V and 1 base at J, with 14 bases between. The CDR3 extends over 16 amino acids.

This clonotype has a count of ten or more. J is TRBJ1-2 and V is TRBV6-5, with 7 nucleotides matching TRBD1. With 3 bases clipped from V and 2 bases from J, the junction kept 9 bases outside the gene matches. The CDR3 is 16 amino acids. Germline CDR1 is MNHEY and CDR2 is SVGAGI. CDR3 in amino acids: CASSYEVGGANYGYTF. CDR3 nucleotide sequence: TGTGCCAGCAGTTATGAAGTAGGGGGCGCGAACTATGGCTACACCTTC.

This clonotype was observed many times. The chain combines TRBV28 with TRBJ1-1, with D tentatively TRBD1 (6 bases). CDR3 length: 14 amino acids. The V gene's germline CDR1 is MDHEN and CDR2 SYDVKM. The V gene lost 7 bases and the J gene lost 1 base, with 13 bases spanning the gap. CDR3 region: CASTAGARNTEAFF. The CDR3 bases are TGTGCCAGCACCGCGGGGGCGCGGAACACTGAAGCTTTCTTT.

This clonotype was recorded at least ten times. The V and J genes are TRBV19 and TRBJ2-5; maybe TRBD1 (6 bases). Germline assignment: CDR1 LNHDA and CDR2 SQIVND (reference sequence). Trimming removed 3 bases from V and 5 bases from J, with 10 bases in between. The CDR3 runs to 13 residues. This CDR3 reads CASSMVDRETQYF. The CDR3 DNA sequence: TGTGCCAGTAGTATGGTCGACAGGGAGACCCAGTACTTC.

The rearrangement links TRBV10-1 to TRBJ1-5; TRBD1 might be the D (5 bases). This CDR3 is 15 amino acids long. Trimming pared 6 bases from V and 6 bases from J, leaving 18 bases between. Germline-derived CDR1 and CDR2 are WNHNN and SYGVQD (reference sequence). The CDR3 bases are TGCGCCAGCAGCCGGGGCCTTAGGGCGGCTCAGCCCCAGCATTTT. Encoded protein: CASSRGLRAAQPQHF.

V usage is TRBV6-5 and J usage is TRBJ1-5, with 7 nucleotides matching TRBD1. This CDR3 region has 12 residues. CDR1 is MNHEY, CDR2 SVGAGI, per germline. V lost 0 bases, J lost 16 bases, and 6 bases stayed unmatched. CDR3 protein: CASSYSDRASHF. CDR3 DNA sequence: TGTGCCAGCAGTTACTCAGACAGGGCTTCCCATTTT.

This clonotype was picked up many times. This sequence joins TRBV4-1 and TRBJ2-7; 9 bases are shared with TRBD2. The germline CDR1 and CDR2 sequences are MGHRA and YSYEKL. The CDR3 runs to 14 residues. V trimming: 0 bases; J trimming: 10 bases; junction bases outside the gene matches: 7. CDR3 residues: CASSQDELAGIQYF. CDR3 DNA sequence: TGCGCCAGCAGCCAAGATGAACTAGCGGGTATACAGTACTTC.

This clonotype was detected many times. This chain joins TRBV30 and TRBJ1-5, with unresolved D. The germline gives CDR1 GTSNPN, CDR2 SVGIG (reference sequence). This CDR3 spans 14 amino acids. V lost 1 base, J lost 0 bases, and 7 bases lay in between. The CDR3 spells CAWSAGLSNQPQHF. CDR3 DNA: TGTGCCTGGAGTGCGGGTCTTAGCAATCAGCCCCAGCATTTT. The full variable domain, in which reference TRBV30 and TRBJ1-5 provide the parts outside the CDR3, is SQTIHQWPATLVQPVGSPLSLECTVEGTSNPNLYWYRQAAGRGLQLLFYSVGIGQISSEVPQNLSASRPQDRQFILSSKKLLLSDSGFYLCAWSAGLSNQPQHFGDGTRLSIL.

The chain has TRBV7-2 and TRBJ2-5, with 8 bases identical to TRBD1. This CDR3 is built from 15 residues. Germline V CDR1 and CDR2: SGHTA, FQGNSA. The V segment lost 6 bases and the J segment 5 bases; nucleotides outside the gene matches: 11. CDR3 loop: CASSIRRGLGETQYF. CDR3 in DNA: TGTGCCAGCAGTATTCGCAGGGGGCTAGGGGAGACCCAGTACTTC.

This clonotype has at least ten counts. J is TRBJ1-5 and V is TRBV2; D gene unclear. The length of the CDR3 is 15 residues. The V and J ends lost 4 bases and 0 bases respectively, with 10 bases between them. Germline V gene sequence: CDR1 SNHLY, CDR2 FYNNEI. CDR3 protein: CASSGDNYSNQPQHF. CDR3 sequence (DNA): TGTGCCAGCAGTGGCGACAACTATAGCAATCAGCCCCAGCATTTT.

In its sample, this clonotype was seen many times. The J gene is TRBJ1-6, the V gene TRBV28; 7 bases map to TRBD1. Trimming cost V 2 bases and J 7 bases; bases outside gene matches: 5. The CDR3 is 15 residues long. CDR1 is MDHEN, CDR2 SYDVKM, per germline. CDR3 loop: CASSLGPGGNSPLHF. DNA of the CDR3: TGTGCCAGCAGTTTAGGGCCAGGGGGGAATTCACCCCTCCACTTT.